These T cell receptor beta chains were read from a single sample in a study of CD8+ T cells in alopecia areata. Generated by immunoSEQ multiplex PCR, the TCRdb table keeps only in-frame clones and is missing some. The sample includes around 200,000 clones, 53% seen only once; the top ten take 9.5% to 14%. This material consisted of CD8+ T cells sorted from blood, taken at week 24, from a patient treated with tofacitinib. Every receptor here comes from a human donor with alopecia areata. CDR3s include the opening cysteine and the closing phenylalanine or tryptophan. D genes are given only for firm matches. Clone size is given for some rows only: seen once, a few or many times, or a class if the clone is expanded.

D gene	clone size	V gene	J gene	CDR3 protein	CDR3 DNA
TRBD2	-	TRBV29-1	TRBJ2-7	CSVSGLAGSSYEQYF	TGCAGCGTTTCGGGACTAGCGGGGAGCTCCTACGAGCAGTACTTC
-	-	TRBV4-3	TRBJ1-1	CASSQDRGLGTEAFF	TGCGCCAGCAGCCAAGATCGTGGGCTGGGCACTGAAGCTTTCTTT
TRBD1	once	TRBV5-1	TRBJ1-2	CASSHGQGTGYGYTF	TGCGCCAGCAGCCACGGACAGGGAACGGGCTATGGCTACACCTTC
-	-	TRBV5-8	TRBJ1-1	CASSLRQADTEAFF	TGTGCCAGCAGCTTGAGACAGGCGGACACTGAAGCTTTCTTT
TRBD1	few	TRBV29-1	TRBJ1-2	CSVEDPRTGEVEYGYTF	TGCAGCGTTGAAGATCCTAGGACAGGGGAGGTAGAGTATGGCTACACCTTC
-	-	TRBV29-1	TRBJ1-2	CSAAGSGYGYTF	TGCAGCGCGGCGGGTAGTGGCTATGGCTACACCTTC
TRBD1	medium-sized	TRBV5-1	TRBJ2-7	CASSPPTGSHYEQYF	TGCGCCAGCAGCCCGCCGACAGGGTCGCACTACGAGCAGTACTTC
-	few	TRBV11-2	TRBJ1-1	CASSLASRQNTEAFF	TGTGCCAGCAGCCTAGCTTCCCGACAGAACACTGAAGCTTTCTTT
TRBD2	many	TRBV5-1	TRBJ2-1	CASSLALAGAAEEQFF	TGCGCCAGCAGCTTGGCGCTAGCGGGGGCCGCAGAAGAGCAGTTCTTC
TRBD1	-	TRBV5-6	TRBJ1-1	CASSTSTGKNTEAFF	TGTGCCAGCAGCACCTCGACAGGGAAAAACACTGAAGCTTTCTTT
-	-	TRBV30	TRBJ1-1	CAWDTAPNTEAFF	TGTGCCTGGGATACAGCACCGAACACTGAAGCTTTCTTT
-	few	TRBV27	TRBJ2-7	CASSFRDEQYF	TGTGCCAGCAGTTTTAGAGACGAGCAGTACTTC
-	-	TRBV6-5	TRBJ2-2	CASSYSTGEHTGELFF	TGTGCCAGCAGTTACTCCACGGGGGAGCACACCGGGGAGCTGTTTTTT
TRBD2	-	TRBV5-1	TRBJ2-1	CASSLTSGDYNEQFF	TGCGCCAGCAGCTTGACTAGCGGGGATTACAATGAGCAGTTCTTC
-	-	TRBV30	TRBJ2-1	CAWTSATNYNEQFF	TGTGCCTGGACAAGCGCTACCAACTACAATGAGCAGTTCTTC
-	few	TRBV29-1	TRBJ2-2	CSVELPNTGELFF	TGCAGCGTTGAATTACCGAACACCGGGGAGCTGTTTTTT
-	-	TRBV7-2	TRBJ1-2	CASSPRPYGYTF	TGTGCCAGCAGCCCCCGTCCCTATGGCTACACCTTC
TRBD1	few	TRBV18	TRBJ2-5	CASSSGGQETQYF	TGTGCCAGCTCATCAGGGGGTCAGGAGACCCAGTACTTC
TRBD1	-	TRBV15	TRBJ2-7	CATSWDRGNEQYF	TGTGCCACCAGCTGGGACAGGGGGAACGAGCAGTACTTC
-	-	TRBV4-3	TRBJ2-5	CASSQAARDQETQYF	TGCGCCAGCAGCCAGGCGGCCCGTGACCAAGAGACCCAGTACTTC
-	few	TRBV5-1	TRBJ2-1	CASTVARGIGEQFF	TGCGCCAGCACGGTGGCTCGGGGGATTGGTGAGCAGTTCTTC
-	-	TRBV5-1	TRBJ2-7	CASSFGMRSEQYF	TGCGCCAGCAGCTTTGGTATGCGCTCCGAGCAGTACTTC
-	-	TRBV19	TRBJ1-4	CASSMGVLNEKLFF	TGTGCCAGTAGTATGGGGGTCCTTAATGAAAAACTGTTTTTT
TRBD2	-	TRBV6-5	TRBJ2-2	CASSYSRGEAPGELFF	TGTGCCAGCAGTTACTCGCGGGGGGAGGCCCCCGGGGAGCTGTTTTTT
TRBD2	-	TRBV29-1	TRBJ2-3	CSVEGLAGGRKDTQYF	TGCAGCGTTGAGGGACTAGCGGGGGGACGGAAAGATACGCAGTATTTT
-	-	TRBV29-1	TRBJ2-1	CSVERGERDNEQFF	TGCAGCGTTGAAAGAGGGGAAAGGGACAATGAGCAGTTCTTC
-	few	TRBV28	TRBJ1-3	CASSPVASGNTIYF	TGTGCCAGCAGTCCCGTGGCCTCTGGAAACACCATATATTTT
-	-	TRBV2	TRBJ1-1	CASKKGATEAFF	TGTGCCAGCAAGAAAGGGGCCACTGAAGCTTTCTTT
TRBD1	-	TRBV7-9	TRBJ1-2	CASNSQGDYGYTF	TGTGCCAGCAACTCACAGGGGGACTATGGCTACACCTTC
-	-	TRBV7-7	TRBJ2-5	CASSLGNFLETQYF	TGTGCCAGCAGCTTAGGAAACTTCCTGGAGACCCAGTACTTC
-	few	TRBV4-1	TRBJ2-1	CASSQGRTYNEQFF	TGCGCCAGCAGCCAAGGCCGTACCTACAATGAGCAGTTCTTC